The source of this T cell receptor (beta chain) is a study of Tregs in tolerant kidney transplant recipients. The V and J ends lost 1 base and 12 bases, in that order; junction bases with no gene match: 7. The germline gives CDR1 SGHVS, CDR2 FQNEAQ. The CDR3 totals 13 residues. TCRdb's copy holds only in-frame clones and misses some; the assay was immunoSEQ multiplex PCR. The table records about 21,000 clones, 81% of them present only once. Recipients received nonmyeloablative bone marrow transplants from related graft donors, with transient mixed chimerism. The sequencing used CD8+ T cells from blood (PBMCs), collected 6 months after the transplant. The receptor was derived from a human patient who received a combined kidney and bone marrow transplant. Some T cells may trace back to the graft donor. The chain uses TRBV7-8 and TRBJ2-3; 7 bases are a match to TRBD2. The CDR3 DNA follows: TGTGCCAGCAGCTTAGTTGTGACTAGCTTCCAGTATTTT. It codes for CASSLVVTSFQYF.